These 17 T cell receptor beta chains were sequenced from one sample in a study of regulatory T cells in long-lasting Graves disease. For TCR beta, libraries came from iRepertoire HTBI primers and Arm-PCR of CDR3 regions. TCRdb called the multiplex PCR reads again in MiXCR, with one record for every CDR3 protein. The sample lists 700,000 or so distinct CDR3 sequences; about 30% were seen once. The time point: persistent/refractory GD, antithyroid drugs over 5 years with positive TRAb. There was RNA extracted from PBMCs, and the TCR library was made from it. The source material was peripheral blood mononuclear cells (PBMCs), sampled when the disease was refractory, from a patient treated with antithyroid drugs. The receptors derive from a female donor with Graves disease.

The chain employs TRBV7-3 and TRBJ1-6; TRBD1 agrees at 7 bases. Looked up from germline, CDR1 is SGHTA and CDR2 is FQGTGA. J was trimmed by 6 bases and V by 4 bases; bases with no gene match: 6. The CDR3 runs to 15 residues. The CDR3: CASSSGTDLNSPLHF. The DNA of the CDR3 is TGTGCCAGCAGCTCGGGGACAGATCTTAATTCACCCCTCCACTTT.

About this clonotype itself: A read error may explain this, as a much larger clone is one base away. The chain employs TRBV28 and TRBJ1-6, with no clear D. CDR1 and CDR2 (germline): MDHEN, SYDVKM. CDR3 length: 12 residues. The CDR3 reads CDSRQVNSPLHF. DNA for the CDR3: TGTGACAGCAGGCAGGTTAATTCACCCCTCCACTTT. Full variable domain (outside the CDR3, taken from reference TRBV28 and TRBJ1-6): DVKVTQSSRYLVKRTGEKVFLECVQDMDHENMFWYRQDPGLGLRLIYFSYDVKMKEKGDIPEGYSVSREKKERFSLILESASTNQTSMYLCDSRQVNSPLHFGNGTRLTVT.

The genes are TRBV3-1 and TRBJ2-1; D gene uncertain. V lost 2 bases and J 9 bases, leaving 14 bases between the germline ends. Germline V gene sequence: CDR1 LGHDT, CDR2 YNNKEL (reference sequence). CDR3 length: 14 residues. The CDR3 region has the DNA TGTGCCAGCAGCCAAAGGGAATATAGCTTTGAGCAGTTCTTC. Translation gives CASSQREYSFEQFF.

This clonotype was recorded many times. The rearrangement links TRBV2 to TRBJ2-7; D is perhaps TRBD2 (6 bases). Germline assignment: CDR1 SNHLY and CDR2 FYNNEI. CDR3 length equals 14 residues. Trimming removed 1 base from V and 2 bases from J, with 9 bases in between. In nucleotides, the CDR3 is TGTGCCAGCAGTGAAGTCCCGGGGGCCTACGAGCAGTACTTC. Protein sequence: CASSEVPGAYEQYF. Based on the CDR3 plus reference TRBV2 and TRBJ2-7, the full variable domain is EPEVTQTPSHQVTQMGQEVILRCVPISNHLYFYWYRQILGQKVEFLVSFYNNEISEKSEIFDDQFSVERPDGSNFTLKIRSTKLEDSAMYFCASSEVPGAYEQYFGPGTRLTVT.

This clonotype was counted between two and nine times. The J gene is TRBJ1-2, the V gene TRBV5-1; 8 bases line up with TRBD1. CDR1 and CDR2 (germline): SGHRS, YFSETQ. This CDR3 region has 16 residues. The V gene end was trimmed by 4 bases and the J gene end by 3 bases; junction bases not matched to a gene: 11. CDR3 in DNA: TGCGCCAGCAGCCCTGGAGGTGACAGGGGAGACTATGGCTACACCTTC. This translates into CASSPGGDRGDYGYTF.

This clonotype occurred many times. The CDR3 is CASTGVQAGGYTF. CDR3 bases: TGTGCCAGTACGGGGGTTCAGGCGGGGGGCTACACCTTC. This chain connects TRBV12-3 or TRBV12-4 to TRBJ1-2; D possibly corresponds to TRBD1 (5 bases). The CDR3 extends over 13 amino acids. V gave up 9 bases and J gave up 8 bases, with 19 bases separating them.

This clonotype was observed many times. The chain combines TRBV6-1 with TRBJ2-7; 8 bases are a match to TRBD2. The V gene's germline CDR1 is MNHNS and CDR2 SASEGT. CDR3 length equals 15 residues. The trim removed 1 base at V and 3 bases at J, leaving 5 bases unmatched. The CDR3 DNA reads as TGTGCCAGCAGTGAAGATGGCGGGAGGTTCTACGAGCAGTACTTC. It specifies CASSEDGGRFYEQYF.

This clonotype was picked up many times. This chain connects TRBV12-3 or TRBV12-4 to TRBJ1-1; tentatively, D is TRBD1 (5 bases). The V and J ends lost 6 bases and 5 bases respectively, with 19 bases between them. CDR3 length: 15 residues. CDR3 sequence: CASSRARGIETEAFF. In DNA form, the CDR3 reads TGTGCCAGCAGCCGGGCTCGGGGGATAGAGACTGAAGCTTTCTTT.

The genes are TRBV6-1 and TRBJ1-5; D not resolved. The CDR3 length is 13 residues. The V end was cut by 5 bases, the J end by 6 bases, with 11 bases between. Germline V gene data show CDR1 as MNHNS and CDR2 as SASEGT. For the CDR3, the DNA is TGTGCCAGCAGTCCTGAGGGTTCTCAGCCCCAGCATTTT. Its protein is CASSPEGSQPQHF.

This clonotype was recorded many times. This chain links TRBV12-3 or TRBV12-4 with TRBJ1-2, with no clear D. With 6 bases removed from V and 0 bases from J, the gap between germline ends came to 11 bases. The CDR3 is 14 amino acids. The CDR3 coding sequence is TGTGCCAGCAGCCCCCGGGGAGCTAACTATGGCTACACCTTC. Translating it yields CASSPRGANYGYTF.

J is TRBJ2-7 and V is TRBV11-2, with 8 bases matching TRBD2. The CDR3 sequence is 16 residues long. The germline CDR1 and CDR2 sequences are SGHAT and FQNNGV. Trimming at V came to 2 bases and at J to 7 bases, leaving 13 bases not matched to a gene. CDR3 region: CASSLKAGGGGGEQYF. The CDR3 DNA follows: TGTGCCAGCAGCTTAAAGGCGGGGGGAGGTGGGGGAGAGCAGTACTTC.

J is TRBJ2-3 and V is TRBV11-2, with D perhaps matching TRBD2 (5 bases). The CDR3 contains 13 residues. Looked up from germline, CDR1 is SGHAT and CDR2 is FQNNGV. V gave up 1 base and J gave up 5 bases, with 7 bases separating them. The CDR3 region has the DNA TGTGCCAGCAGCTTAGGAAGCGGAGATACGCAGTATTTT. It yields the protein CASSLGSGDTQYF.

This clonotype occurred many times. The chain has TRBV2 and TRBJ1-1, with D possibly being TRBD1 (6 bases). The CDR3 is 14 residues long. CDR1 SNHLY and CDR2 FYNNEI come from the germline V gene. V lost 8 bases, J lost 3 bases, and 16 bases lay in between. In DNA form, the CDR3 reads TGTGCCAGCTCCACTCCAGCAGGGGACACTGAAGCTTTCTTT. This codes for CASSTPAGDTEAFF.

J is TRBJ1-1 and V is TRBV29-1; no clear D. Germline loops: CDR1 SQVTM, CDR2 ANQGSEA. The CDR3 is 12 amino acids. V was cut by 1 base and J by 4 bases, with 7 bases left in between. CDR3 in amino acids: CSVEGHTTEAFF. The CDR3 DNA sequence: TGCAGCGTTGAAGGACATACCACTGAAGCTTTCTTT. The whole variable domain, filled in from reference TRBV29-1 and TRBJ1-1, reads SAVISQKPSRDICQRGTSLTIQCQVDSQVTMMFWYRQQPGQSLTLIATANQGSEATYESGFVIDKFPISRPNLTFSTLTVSNMSPEDSSIYLCSVEGHTTEAFFGQGTRLTVV.

This clonotype was picked up many times. The chain uses TRBV20-1 and TRBJ2-7, with TRBD1 as a possible D gene (6 bases). The CDR3 consists of 14 residues. CDR1 and CDR2 from the germline V gene are DFQATT and SNEGSKA (reference sequence). Trimming left V 2 bases short and J 4 bases short, with 15 bases between. CDR3 residues: CSARLGQGKYEQYF. The CDR3 nucleotides are TGCAGTGCTAGATTGGGGCAGGGGAAGTACGAGCAGTACTTC.

The chain combines TRBV6-5 with TRBJ2-7, with 9 bases fitting TRBD2. This CDR3 spans 16 amino acids. The junction had 6 bases not matched to a gene; V was cut back by 0 bases and J by 3 bases. Per germline, CDR1 MNHEY and CDR2 SVGAGI. The CDR3 coding sequence is TGTGCCAGCAGTTACTCGATTGGACTAGCGAGCTACGAGCAGTACTTC. Its translation is CASSYSIGLASYEQYF.

This clonotype was picked up a small number of times. The chain combines TRBV9 with TRBJ1-2; 7 nucleotides agree with TRBD1. Losses at the gene ends were 2 bases for V and 2 bases for J; bases not matched to a gene: 12. Germline-derived CDR1 and CDR2 are SGDLS and YYNGEE. The CDR3 has 17 residues. The DNA of the CDR3 is TGTGCCAGCAGCGTGCCAAGACACAGGGGAGTAAACTATGGCTACACCTTC. The encoded protein is CASSVPRHRGVNYGYTF.